One sample yielded the 17 T cell receptor beta chains listed below, sequenced in a study of blood T cell repertoires in COVID-19. This table comes from immunoSEQ multiplex PCR, and its TCRdb copy is limited to in-frame clones, with some not included. The sample includes 150,000 to 200,000 clones, 85% to 90% of them seen just once. The sequenced sample consisted of peripheral blood. The origin of the receptors is a man in his late teens or twenties with active or convalescent COVID-19.

This rearrangement joins TRBV25-1 to TRBJ2-7, with TRBD1 matching over 9 bases. J was trimmed by 2 bases and V by 4 bases; bases with no gene match: 0. The germline gives CDR1 MGHDK, CDR2 SYGVNS. The CDR3 runs to 13 residues. Here the CDR3 DNA reads TGTGCCAGCAGTGGGACAGGGGCCTACGAGCAGTACTTC. Its protein is CASSGTGAYEQYF.

The chain is built from TRBV9 and TRBJ2-7, with no clear D. Per germline, CDR1 SGDLS and CDR2 YYNGEE. This CDR3 contains 14 residues. V lost 4 bases, J lost 0 bases, and 11 bases lay in between. The CDR3 protein is CASSSQQVSYEQYF. For the CDR3, the DNA is TGTGCCAGCAGCTCCCAGCAGGTCTCCTACGAGCAGTACTTC.

The J gene is TRBJ2-3, the V gene TRBV2; 13 nucleotides match TRBD2. V was pared by 2 bases and J by 12 bases, with 2 bases of the junction left unmatched. The germline gives CDR1 SNHLY, CDR2 FYNNEI. This CDR3 spans 13 amino acids. The CDR3 spells CASSERLAGGQYF. CDR3 DNA: TGTGCCAGCAGTGAAAGACTAGCGGGGGGACAGTATTTT.

This chain uses TRBV27 with TRBJ1-6, with D possibly being TRBD1 (6 bases). V lost 7 bases to trimming and J lost 10 bases, with 11 bases between them. The CDR3 is 12 residues long. Germline CDR1 reads MNHEY; CDR2 reads SMNVEV (reference sequence). CDR3 sequence reads: CASTNRDSPLHF. In DNA form, the CDR3 reads TGTGCCAGCACGAACAGGGACTCACCCCTCCACTTT.

The CDR3 loop reads CSVRLPGQGNTEAFF. CDR3 coding DNA: TGCAGCGTTCGACTTCCGGGACAGGGGAACACTGAAGCTTTCTTT. The chain combines TRBV29-1 with TRBJ1-1; 9 bases are a match to TRBD1. This CDR3 is built from 15 residues. V shed 5 bases and J 1 base; nucleotides not matched to a gene: 8. Germline CDR1 SQVTM, CDR2 ANQGSEA.

This chain uses TRBV24-1 with TRBJ2-2; 12 bases match TRBD2. V shed 5 bases, J shed 3 bases, and the junction held 3 bases outside the gene matches. Germline V gene data show CDR1 as KGHDR and CDR2 as SFDVKD. This CDR3 has 16 residues. The CDR3 region is CATSAPSGGDTGELFF. The CDR3 coding sequence is TGTGCCACCAGTGCCCCTAGCGGGGGGGACACCGGGGAGCTGTTTTTT.

The chain carries TRBV29-1 and TRBJ1-3; no clear D. The germline V gene encodes CDR1 SQVTM and CDR2 ANQGSEA. CDR3 size: 11 residues. Trimming took off 4 bases at V and 4 bases at J, with 5 bases between the two ends. In DNA, the CDR3 is TGCAGCGTTGTAATGGGAAACACCATATATTTT. Translation gives CSVVMGNTIYF. Full variable domain (rest looked up from reference TRBV29-1 and TRBJ1-3): SAVISQKPSRDICQRGTSLTIQCQVDSQVTMMFWYRQQPGQSLTLIATANQGSEATYESGFVIDKFPISRPNLTFSTLTVSNMSPEDSSIYLCSVVMGNTIYFGEGSWLTVV.

This chain connects TRBV6-5 to TRBJ1-2; D is unresolved. V shed 8 bases and J shed 2 bases, with 12 bases lying between them. The germline gives CDR1 MNHEY, CDR2 SVGAGI. The CDR3 sequence is 13 residues long. The CDR3 reads CASWAGLNYGYTF. The CDR3 region has the DNA TGTGCCAGCTGGGCCGGACTAAACTATGGCTACACCTTC.

The V and J genes are TRBV7-9 and TRBJ1-4; no clear D. Germline V gene lookup returns CDR1 SEHNR and CDR2 FQNEAQ (reference sequence). This CDR3 comprises 15 residues. V was trimmed by 4 bases and J by 0 bases, leaving 9 bases between them. The CDR3 DNA follows: TGTGCCAGCAGCTCACGGGGAGCAACTAATGAAAAACTGTTTTTT. Translation gives CASSSRGATNEKLFF.

This chain connects TRBV19 to TRBJ1-1, with 7 nucleotides matching TRBD1. Germline trimming cut 5 bases from V and 1 base from J; bases unmatched to any gene: 10. CDR1 and CDR2 from the germline V gene are LNHDA and SQIVND (reference sequence). The length of the CDR3 is 16 residues. CDR3 in DNA: TGTGCCAGTAGTCGCCTGACAGGGAGCGGGAACACTGAAGCTTTCTTT. This translates into CASSRLTGSGNTEAFF.

This chain joins TRBV10-1 and TRBJ1-1; 8 nucleotides agree with TRBD1. Trimming at V came to 6 bases and at J to 1 base, leaving 4 bases not matched to a gene. CDR3 length equals 14 residues. The germline CDR1 and CDR2 sequences are WNHNN and SYGVQD (reference sequence). The CDR3 DNA reads as TGCGCCAGCAGCCACGGACAGGGGAACACTGAAGCTTTCTTT. It encodes CASSHGQGNTEAFF.

The chain links TRBV19 to TRBJ2-3, with D hard to call. CDR3 length equals 15 residues. Between the trimmed V and J ends, which lost 4 bases and 6 bases, there was a span of 17 bases. Germline loops: CDR1 LNHDA, CDR2 SQIVND (reference sequence). This CDR3 reads CASSTSLSERDTQYF. CDR3 nucleotide sequence: TGTGCCAGTAGTACCTCCCTATCGGAGAGGGATACGCAGTATTTT.

The chain carries TRBV5-1 and TRBJ1-4, with D maybe TRBD1 (6 bases). The V gene's germline CDR1 is SGHRS and CDR2 YFSETQ. The germline V and J ends were trimmed by 0 bases and 7 bases, with 16 bases remaining between them. The CDR3 length is 16 residues. The CDR3 DNA is TGCGCCAGCAGCTTGGGTACCCAGGGGCTTAGTGAAAAACTGTTTTTT. Protein: CASSLGTQGLSEKLFF.

The chain links TRBV2 to TRBJ2-7; 10 bases agree with TRBD1. CDR3 length equals 16 residues. V lost 4 bases to trimming and J lost 8 bases; unmatched junction nucleotides: 14. Germline V lookup: CDR1 SNHLY, CDR2 FYNNEI. The CDR3 here is CASSGRNRDRGPQQYF. CDR3 sequence (DNA): TGTGCCAGCAGTGGAAGGAACCGGGACAGGGGCCCCCAGCAGTACTTC.

J is TRBJ1-1 and V is TRBV29-1, with 11 nucleotides matching TRBD1. This CDR3 is 17 amino acids long. The V and J ends lost 4 bases and 0 bases, in that order; junction bases with no gene match: 10. CDR1 is SQVTM and CDR2 is ANQGSEA in the germline V gene. As DNA, the CDR3 is TGCAGCGTTGGAGGATTTGGACAGGGGGCAATGAACACTGAAGCTTTCTTT. Its protein is CSVGGFGQGAMNTEAFF. Looking up the rest from reference TRBV29-1 and TRBJ1-1 gives the full variable domain: SAVISQKPSRDICQRGTSLTIQCQVDSQVTMMFWYRQQPGQSLTLIATANQGSEATYESGFVIDKFPISRPNLTFSTLTVSNMSPEDSSIYLCSVGGFGQGAMNTEAFFGQGTRLTVV.

This chain links TRBV20-1 with TRBJ1-2; D not resolved. Trimming took 4 bases from V and 4 from J, leaving 4 bases between them. Germline assignment: CDR1 DFQATT and CDR2 SNEGSKA (reference sequence). The CDR3 sequence is 10 residues long. The CDR3 bases are TGCAGTGCTACCAGCTATGGCTACACCTTC. Translation gives CSATSYGYTF.

The rearrangement links TRBV4-1 to TRBJ1-2; tentative D call: TRBD1 (5 bases). The CDR3 consists of 15 residues. The V end lost 3 bases, the J end lost 7 bases, and 18 bases lay between the germline ends. Germline lookup yields CDR1 MGHRA and CDR2 YSYEKL. Here the CDR3 reads CASSQGARDWSGYTF. The CDR3 nucleotides are TGCGCCAGCAGCCAGGGTGCGCGGGACTGGTCTGGCTACACCTTC.